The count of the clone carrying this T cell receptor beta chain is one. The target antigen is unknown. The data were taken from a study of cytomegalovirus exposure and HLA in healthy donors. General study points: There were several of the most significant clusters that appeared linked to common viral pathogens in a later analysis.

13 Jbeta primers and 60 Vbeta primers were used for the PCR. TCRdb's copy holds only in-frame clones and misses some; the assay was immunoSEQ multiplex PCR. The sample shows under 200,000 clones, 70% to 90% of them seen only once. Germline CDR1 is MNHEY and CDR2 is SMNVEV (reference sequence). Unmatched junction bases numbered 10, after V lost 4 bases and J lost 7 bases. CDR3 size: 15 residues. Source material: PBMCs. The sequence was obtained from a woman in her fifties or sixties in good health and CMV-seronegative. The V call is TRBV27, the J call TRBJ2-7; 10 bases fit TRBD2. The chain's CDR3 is CASSSSTSGLREQYF. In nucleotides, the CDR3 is TGTGCCAGCAGTTCCTCGACTAGCGGGTTGAGGGAGCAGTACTTC.